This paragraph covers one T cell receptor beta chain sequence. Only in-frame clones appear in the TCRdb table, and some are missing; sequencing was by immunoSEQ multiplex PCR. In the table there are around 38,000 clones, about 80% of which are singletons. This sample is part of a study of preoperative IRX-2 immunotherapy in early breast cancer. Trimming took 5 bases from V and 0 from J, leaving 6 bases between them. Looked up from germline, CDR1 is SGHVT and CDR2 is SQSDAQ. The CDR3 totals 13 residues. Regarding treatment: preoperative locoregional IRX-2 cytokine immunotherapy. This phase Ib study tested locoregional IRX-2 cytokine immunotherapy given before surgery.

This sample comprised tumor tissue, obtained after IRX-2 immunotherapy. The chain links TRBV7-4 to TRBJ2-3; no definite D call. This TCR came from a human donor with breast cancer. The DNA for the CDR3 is TGTGCCAGCAGCCCCGAAAGCACAGATACGCAGTATTTT. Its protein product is CASSPESTDTQYF.